What follows are 17 T cell receptor beta chains derived from one specimen sequenced in a study of CXCR3-negative and CXCR3-positive naive CD8 T cells. The authors prepared UMI-labeled TRB cDNA libraries by 5' RACE. TCRdb re-called the 5' RACE reads; every CDR3 protein appears as one record, without DNA. The table lists roughly 48,000 distinct CDR3 sequences. Sequencing was carried out using memory CD8+ T cells from blood. The origin of the receptors is a human donor in good health. Some clones in this sample may be carry-over from other donors' samples.

The V call is TRBV29-1, the J call TRBJ2-2; TCRdb picks TRBD2, but there is no DNA to check that call. Germline values: CDR1 SQVTM, CDR2 ANQGSEA. This CDR3 contains 14 residues. Here the CDR3 reads CSVAAGANTGELFF.

The chain uses TRBV15 and TRBJ2-7. This CDR3 region has 14 residues. Per germline, CDR1 LNHNV and CDR2 YYDKDF (reference sequence). The chain's CDR3 is CATSRVMLAHEQYF. The whole variable domain, remainder taken from reference TRBV15 and TRBJ2-7, is DAMVIQNPRYQVTQFGKPVTLSCSQTLNHNVMYWYQQKSSQAPKLLFHYYDKDFNNEADTPDNFQSRRPNTSFCFLDIRSPGLGDTAMYLCATSRVMLAHEQYFGPGTRLTVT.

V gene TRBV28 combines with J gene TRBJ1-1; TCRdb returns TRBD1, unconfirmable since there is no DNA. Per germline, CDR1 MDHEN and CDR2 SYDVKM. The CDR3 extends over 16 amino acids. CDR3: CASTSFRRGADTEAFF.

The CDR3 sequence is CASSPSREAEQYF. The chain recombines TRBV13 with TRBJ2-7; TCRdb selects TRBD2, and the lack of DNA leaves this call unchecked. This CDR3 comprises 13 residues. The germline gives CDR1 PRHDT, CDR2 FYEKMQ (reference sequence).

The chain couples TRBV5-1 to TRBJ2-1; TCRdb designates TRBD2, a call that cannot be tested without DNA. The CDR3 loop spans 15 amino acids. Germline-derived CDR1 and CDR2 are SGHRS and YFSETQ. The CDR3 spells CASTVGTGVGNEQFF.

This chain uses TRBV6-2 or TRBV6-3 with TRBJ2-1. CDR3 size: 11 residues. Germline V gene lookup returns CDR1 MNHEY and CDR2 SVGEGT. CDR3 sequence: CASSRGYEQFF.

J is TRBJ2-3 and V is TRBV4-3; TCRdb names TRBD2, which stays unverified in the absence of DNA. CDR1 and CDR2 (germline): LGHNA, YSLEER. This CDR3 comprises 15 residues. CDR3 in amino acids: CASSQDWRAPDTQYF.

V is TRBV15 and J is TRBJ2-1; the TRBD2 assignment by TCRdb is unverifiable without DNA. Per the germline V gene, CDR1 is LNHNV and CDR2 is YYDKDF (reference sequence). The length of the CDR3 is 12 residues. CDR3 sequence: CATSLSPDEQFF.

J is TRBJ1-1 and V is TRBV15; TCRdb lists TRBD1, though no DNA is available to test this call. CDR1 is LNHNV, CDR2 YYDKDF, per germline (reference sequence). The CDR3 is made up of 14 amino acids. The CDR3 protein is CATSRDTGTKEAFF.

The rearrangement uses TRBV7-8 and TRBJ2-2. The CDR3 loop spans 12 amino acids. The germline gives CDR1 SGHVS, CDR2 FQNEAQ. The CDR3 is CASSSVPGELFF.

This rearrangement joins TRBV4-3 to TRBJ1-1; no DNA is available, so the TRBD1 call from TCRdb remains unchecked. Germline CDR1 reads LGHNA; CDR2 reads YSLEER. This CDR3 contains 16 residues. This chain's CDR3 is CASSQDLGGGGTEAFF.

The rearrangement joins TRBV29-1 to TRBJ2-2; the D call from TCRdb, TRBD1, cannot be confirmed without DNA. The CDR3 loop spans 14 amino acids. The germline CDR1 and CDR2 sequences are SQVTM and ANQGSEA. This chain's CDR3 is CSVETGSNTGELFF.

This chain joins TRBV20-1 and TRBJ2-1; no DNA is available, so the TRBD1 call from TCRdb remains unchecked. The CDR3 extends over 14 amino acids. CDR1 is DFQATT and CDR2 is SNEGSKA in the germline V gene (reference sequence). CDR3 amino acids: CSARGADFYNEQFF.

The chain has TRBV25-1 and TRBJ1-2. The germline V gene has CDR1 MGHDK and CDR2 SYGVNS. This CDR3 is 12 amino acids long. CDR3: CASSPGAQGYTF.

This CDR3 is CASSLESGIWNYEQYF. The V call is TRBV5-1, the J call TRBJ2-7. The CDR3 sequence is 16 residues long. Germline V lookup: CDR1 SGHRS, CDR2 YFSETQ.

This chain connects TRBV6-5 to TRBJ2-1. Looked up from germline, CDR1 is MNHEY and CDR2 is SVGAGI. This CDR3 has 12 amino acids. The CDR3 spells CASSYTGNEQFF.

The V and J genes are TRBV29-1 and TRBJ2-5; TCRdb gives TRBD1 as the D gene, but with no DNA this cannot be confirmed. This CDR3 contains 13 residues. Germline CDR1 SQVTM, CDR2 ANQGSEA. The CDR3 spells CSVLPGAEETQYF.